The clone carrying this T cell receptor (beta chain) was observed a few times. The data belong to a study of Graves' ophthalmopathy and Graves' hyperthyroidism. J lost 2 bases, V lost 7 bases, and 9 bases had no gene match. Per germline, CDR1 SEHNR and CDR2 FQNEAQ (reference sequence). The CDR3 spans 15 residues. For repertoire sequencing, the TCR beta CDR3 regions were amplified from RNA transcripts. The first-round RT-PCR employed HTBI primers together with the Qiagen OneStep RT-PCR kit. A multiplex PCR was then performed as the second round. In TCRdb, the multiplex PCR reads were re-called with MiXCR into one record per CDR3 protein. The table has more than 550,000 distinct CDR3 sequences, about 41% seen once.

The chain carries TRBV7-9 and TRBJ2-7; 9 nucleotides line up with TRBD2. The sample consisted of peripheral blood. The clonotype comes from an adult man with Graves' ophthalmopathy. CDR3 sequence: CASTLTSGHPYEQYF. CDR3 sequence (DNA): TGTGCCAGCACCTTGACTAGCGGACACCCCTACGAGCAGTACTTC. The variable domain in full, with the rest retrieved from reference TRBV7-9 and TRBJ2-7, is DTGVSQNPRHKITKRGQNVTFRCDPISEHNRLYWYRQTLGQGPEFLTYFQNEAQLEKSRLLSDRFSAERPKGSFSTLEIQRTEQGDSAMYLCASTLTSGHPYEQYFGPGTRLTVT.